Below are 8 T cell receptor beta chains sequenced from a single sample in a study of regulatory T cells in long-lasting Graves disease. Researchers made TCR beta libraries by using iRepertoire HTBI primers and running Arm-PCR on CDR3 regions. Via MiXCR, TCRdb re-called the multiplex PCR reads, giving one row per CDR3 protein. The table records 200,000 to 250,000 distinct CDR3 sequences, approximately 18% of them present only once. Time point here: newly diagnosed GD, antithyroid drugs for less than 3 months. Preparation of the TCR library used RNA extracted from PBMCs. This same sample was also part of a study on T cells in Graves' hyperthyroidism and ophthalmopathy.

The specimen comprised peripheral blood mononuclear cells (PBMCs), sampled at new diagnosis, from a patient treated with antithyroid drugs. The receptor source for this set is a woman aged 30 to 39 with Graves disease.

This clonotype has at least ten counts. CDR3 in DNA: TGTGCCAGCACCAACAGGGGGCCCGAGCAGTACTTC. Residues: CASTNRGPEQYF. The chain employs TRBV12-3 or TRBV12-4 and TRBJ2-7; 9 nucleotides align to TRBD1. The CDR3 consists of 12 residues. The ends lost 7 bases at V and 6 bases at J; junction bases unmatched: 4.

This clonotype was seen ten or more times. The CDR3 region is CASSLSIDSLNTEAFF. In nucleotides, the CDR3 is TGTGCCAGCAGTTTATCTATAGACAGCCTGAACACTGAAGCTTTCTTT. The rearrangement joins TRBV27 to TRBJ1-1; D is perhaps TRBD1 (5 bases). Trimming removed 0 bases from V and 0 bases from J, with 11 bases in between. The CDR3 contains 16 residues. Germline V lookup: CDR1 MNHEY, CDR2 SMNVEV (reference sequence).

This clonotype appeared a few times. This rearrangement joins TRBV7-9 to TRBJ1-6, with D possibly being TRBD1 (5 bases). This CDR3 contains 15 residues. Germline assignment: CDR1 SEHNR and CDR2 FQNEAQ (reference sequence). V was cut by 2 bases and J by 8 bases, with 13 bases left in between. DNA for the CDR3: TGTGCCAGCAGCTTAACAGGCTCAAGGGATTCACCCCTCCACTTT. The encoded protein is CASSLTGSRDSPLHF.

V is TRBV20-1 and J is TRBJ2-6; D gene uncertain. The CDR3 totals 13 residues. CDR1 DFQATT and CDR2 SNEGSKA come from the germline V gene (reference sequence). V was clipped by 3 bases and J by 0 bases, with 3 bases between them. The CDR3 DNA follows: TGCAGTGCTAGTCCCTCTGGGGCCAACGTCCTGACTTTC. It yields the protein CSASPSGANVLTF.

This clonotype appeared many times. The chain is built from TRBV11-2 and TRBJ2-1; D call uncertain. V shed 1 base and J shed 4 bases, with 8 bases lying between them. The germline V gene has CDR1 SGHAT and CDR2 FQNNGV. CDR3 length: 14 residues. The CDR3 nucleotides read TGTGCCAGCAGCTTAGGTGCCGGTTACAATGAGCAGTTCTTC. Its translation: CASSLGAGYNEQFF.

For this clonotype: The CDR3 does not close with the conserved phenylalanine or tryptophan, likely indicating a read error. No DNA is shown, since the ends of the CDR3 on it are uncertain; the CDR3 is the one TCRdb lists. This chain connects TRBV5-5 to TRBJ2-5. Germline CDR1 SGHKS, CDR2 YYEKEE (reference sequence). The CDR3 contains 13 residues when both ends are counted. The CDR3 loop is CASSLGRSKTPYV.

This clonotype showed up many times. This chain links TRBV5-1 with TRBJ2-3; either TRBD1 or TRBD2 may fit D (5 bases each). V lost 3 bases and J lost 2, with 10 bases in between. This CDR3 comprises 14 residues. Germline V gene sequence: CDR1 SGHRS, CDR2 YFSETQ. CDR3 DNA sequence: TGCGCCAGCAGCTGGGACCCGTACACAGATACGCAGTATTTT. Protein: CASSWDPYTDTQYF. Full variable domain (rest looked up from reference TRBV5-1 and TRBJ2-3): KAGVTQTPRYLIKTRGQQVTLSCSPISGHRSVSWYQQTPGQGLQFLFEYFSETQRNKGNFPGRFSGRQFSNSRSEMNVSTLELGDSALYLCASSWDPYTDTQYFGPGTRLTVL.

This clonotype showed up many times. The chain combines TRBV6-1 with TRBJ1-5, with unresolved D. Trimming shortened V by 5 bases and J by 7 bases, and 12 bases separated the two germline ends. The CDR3 spans 13 residues. The germline V gene encodes CDR1 MNHNS and CDR2 SASEGT. The CDR3, as DNA: TGTGCCAGCAGTACTGTACCTAACCAGCCCCAGCATTTT. Protein sequence: CASSTVPNQPQHF.